Listed below are T cell receptor beta chains from one sample, sequenced in a study of blood T cell repertoires in COVID-19. This table comes from immunoSEQ multiplex PCR, and its TCRdb copy is limited to in-frame clones, with some not included. This table has about 300,000 clones, about nine tenths appearing once. Sequenced material: PBMCs or T cells enriched from blood (not recorded which). These TCRs come from a woman aged 18-29 years who had recovered from COVID-19. Each CDR3 is given with its conserved first and last residue. A D gene is named only where the DNA matches it firmly. The size field is filled for only some rows; it gives once, few, many or a size class.

>TRBV15|14|TRBD1|.|TRBJ2-2
TGTGCCACCAGCAGCAGGGGGCACACCGGGGAGCTGTTTTTT
CATSSRGHTGELFF
>TRBV6-5|13|.|.|TRBJ1-1
TGTGCCAGCAGGGGGGGATGGAACACTGAAGCTTTCTTT
CASRGGWNTEAFF
>TRBV3-1/TRBV3-2|15|TRBD2|once|TRBJ2-1
TGTGCCAGCAGCCTAGCGGGAGGGCCCAGGTTAGAGCAGTTCTTC
CASSLAGGPRLEQFF
>TRBV30|14|TRBD1|once|TRBJ1-6
TGTGCCTGGAGGCAGGGGGGTCCTAATTCACCCCTCCACTTT
CAWRQGGPNSPLHF
>TRBV5-1|14|.|.|TRBJ2-7
TGCGCCAGCAGCTTGGAGGCGGGACCCTACGAGCAGTACTTC
CASSLEAGPYEQYF
>TRBV5-1|15|.|.|TRBJ1-5
TGCGCCAGCAGCTTGGAAGGGGTTGGCAATCAGCCCCAGCATTTT
CASSLEGVGNQPQHF
>TRBV3-1/TRBV3-2|12|TRBD1|.|TRBJ1-2
TGTGCCAGCAGCCGGACAGGAGATGGCTACACCTTC
CASSRTGDGYTF
>TRBV27|16|TRBD1|.|TRBJ1-1
TGTGCCAGCAGTCCCAGGACCGGGACAGGGAACACTGAAGCTTTCTTT
CASSPRTGTGNTEAFF
>TRBV4-1|15|TRBD1|.|TRBJ1-2
TGCGCCAGCAGCCCTACGACAGGGAAGGCCTTTGGCTACACCTTC
CASSPTTGKAFGYTF
>TRBV7-3|12|TRBD2|.|TRBJ2-3
TGTGCCAGCAGCTTAGGGGAGGGTACGCAGTATTTT
CASSLGEGTQYF
>TRBV9|13|.|.|TRBJ2-4
TGTGCCAGCAGCGTAGAGGCTAGCACCGTTCAGTACTTC
CASSVEASTVQYF
>TRBV10-3|15|TRBD2|.|TRBJ2-1
TGTGCCATCAGCTCGCTAGCGGGAGGCCAGGATGAGCAGTTCTTC
CAISSLAGGQDEQFF
>TRBV9|14|.|.|TRBJ1-1
TGTGCCAGCAGCGTAGATGCGATGAACACTGAAGCTTTCTTT
CASSVDAMNTEAFF
>TRBV19|13|.|.|TRBJ1-1
TGTGCCAGTAGTATCCCAGGGACAACAGAAGCTTTCTTT
CASSIPGTTEAFF
>TRBV7-9|13|.|.|TRBJ2-5
TGTGCCAGCAGCCCTAGAGGGGGAGAGACCCAGTACTTC
CASSPRGGETQYF
>TRBV6-5|15|TRBD1|.|TRBJ2-5
TGTGCCAGCAGTTCCTCGACAGGGGCTCAAGAGACCCAGTACTTC
CASSSSTGAQETQYF
>TRBV20-1|11|.|once|TRBJ2-7
TGCAGTGCCAGCGAGTCCTACGAGCAGTACTTC
CSASESYEQYF
>TRBV4-1|12|.|once|TRBJ1-1
TGCGCCAGCAGCTTGAGAGGCACTGAAGCTTTCTTT
CASSLRGTEAFF
>TRBV3-1/TRBV3-2|14|.|.|TRBJ1-1
TGTGCCAGCAGCCATAACCAGTTGAACACTGAAGCTTTCTTT
CASSHNQLNTEAFF
>TRBV10-1|16|.|.|TRBJ2-1
TGCGCCAGCAGTCCCGAAGGGGTCCCATCCTACAATGAGCAGTTCTTC
CASSPEGVPSYNEQFF
>TRBV9|16|.|.|TRBJ1-6
TGTGCCAGCAGCGTAGACGGCAGGGAGGATAATTCACCCCTCCACTTT
CASSVDGREDNSPLHF
>TRBV19|15|TRBD1|.|TRBJ2-1
TGTGCCAGTAGTATAGAGGGACAGGGCTACAATGAGCAGTTCTTC
CASSIEGQGYNEQFF
>TRBV5-6|13|.|.|TRBJ1-2
TGTGCCAGCAGCTTGCGGCGGAAGGATGGCTACACCTTC
CASSLRRKDGYTF
>TRBV25-1|11|.|.|TRBJ2-5
TGTGCCAGCAGTGCCGTAGAGACCCAGTACTTC
CASSAVETQYF
>TRBV27|14|.|once|TRBJ1-2
TGTGCCAGCAGTACCCTCCAGGGTCTTCCTGGCTACACCTTC
CASSTLQGLPGYTF
>TRBV3-1/TRBV3-2|14|.|.|TRBJ1-5
TGTGCCAGCAGCCAAGCGCGGGAAGGCCAGCCCCAGCATTTT
CASSQAREGQPQHF
>TRBV19|14|.|.|TRBJ2-7
TGTGCCAGTAGTACCCCCAGGGGCGTCTACGAGCAGTACTTC
CASSTPRGVYEQYF
>TRBV3-1/TRBV3-2|13|.|few|TRBJ2-5
TGTGCCAGCAGCCAACAGGGACAAGAGACCCAGTACTTC
CASSQQGQETQYF